This note documents a single T cell receptor (beta chain) sequence. Germline CDR1 and CDR2: SGHDN and FVKESK. The CDR3 runs 12 residues. V dropped 4 bases and J dropped 7 bases, with 11 bases sitting between them. These data originate in a study of blood T cell repertoires in COVID-19. Background on the study: The study drew acute and convalescent COVID-19 samples from the United States, Italy and Spain. The cDNA or gDNA used as material had been derived from T cells, B-cell-depleted T cells, or PBMCs.

Per the original data handling: Amplified reference gene primers provided the basis for estimating nucleated cell counts. The table came from immunoSEQ multiplex PCR; TCRdb's copy has only in-frame clones and leaves some out. V, J and clone size are those of that table, while D and trimming were read from the DNA. The repertoire consists of 250,000 to 300,000 clones, with approximately 81% occurring once and the leading ten covering under 3.5%. The TCR comes from a woman aged 18-29 years with acute or convalescent COVID-19. What was sequenced was peripheral blood. The gene calls are TRBV14 and TRBJ2-7, with D unclear. For the CDR3, the DNA is TGTGCCAGCAGCCTCCGTCTGCGGGAGCAGTACTTC. Translated, it gives CASSLRLREQYF.